The 13 T cell receptor beta chains given below trace back to one sample, sequenced in a study of blood T cell repertoires in COVID-19. The data were produced by immunoSEQ multiplex PCR, yet TCRdb's version contains in-frame clones alone and is incomplete. This table has approximately 200,000 clones, 65% to 90% appearing once. The sequenced material came from PBMCs or T cells enriched from blood (not recorded which). All receptors derive from a middle-aged man who had recovered from COVID-19.

This chain joins TRBV28 and TRBJ2-7; TRBD2 is a possible D gene (6 bases). Germline loops: CDR1 MDHEN, CDR2 SYDVKM. The CDR3 extends over 16 amino acids. The V and J ends lost 6 bases and 1 base respectively, with 19 bases between them. The chain's CDR3 is CASSLTGYRGSYEQYF. The CDR3 DNA sequence: TGTGCCAGCAGCCTCACGGGGTACCGGGGGTCCTACGAGCAGTACTTC.

The chain has TRBV19 and TRBJ2-7, with 10 bases matching TRBD1. V was pared by 1 base and J by 3 bases, with 6 bases of the junction left unmatched. Germline V lookup: CDR1 LNHDA, CDR2 SQIVND (reference sequence). The CDR3 runs to 16 residues. The CDR3 DNA reads as TGTGCCAGTAGTATAGCCCCCGGGACAGGGGACTACGAGCAGTACTTC. This sequence encodes CASSIAPGTGDYEQYF.

This clone was observed once. This chain links TRBV13 with TRBJ2-1; 9 bases map to TRBD2. The CDR3 loop spans 17 amino acids. V shed 2 bases and J 9 bases; nucleotides not matched to a gene: 14. CDR1 and CDR2 from the germline V gene are PRHDT and FYEKMQ (reference sequence). CDR3 sequence reads: CASSLQTIAGDTTEQFF. The CDR3 DNA reads TGTGCCAGCAGCTTACAAACCATAGCGGGGGATACGACTGAGCAGTTCTTC.

The V gene is TRBV5-4, the J gene TRBJ1-5, with D tentatively TRBD1 (5 bases). The CDR3 length is 14 residues. CDR1 is SGHNT, CDR2 YYREEE, per germline (reference sequence). V was clipped by 1 base and J by 6 bases, with 11 bases between them. The CDR3 reads CASSLSGSGQPQHF. The CDR3 DNA reads TGTGCCAGCAGCTTGTCAGGGTCGGGTCAGCCCCAGCATTTT.

The genes are TRBV19 and TRBJ2-7; D perhaps matches TRBD2 (5 bases). Trimming shortened V by 6 bases and J by 2 bases, and 14 bases separated the two germline ends. Germline assignment: CDR1 LNHDA and CDR2 SQIVND (reference sequence). The CDR3 covers 14 residues. The CDR3: CASSLASSTYEQYF. CDR3 sequence (DNA): TGTGCCAGTAGCCTAGCTAGCAGTACCTACGAGCAGTACTTC.

This clone has only a few counts. The chain uses TRBV30 and TRBJ2-3; 11 bases are shared with TRBD1. The CDR3 is 15 residues long. The germline gives CDR1 GTSNPN, CDR2 SVGIG (reference sequence). The V and J ends lost 1 base and 5 bases, in that order; junction bases with no gene match: 5. CDR3: CAWSGGQGAGDTQYF. For the CDR3, the DNA is TGTGCCTGGAGTGGCGGACAGGGGGCGGGAGATACGCAGTATTTT. Supplemented by reference TRBV30 and TRBJ2-3, the full variable domain reads SQTIHQWPATLVQPVGSPLSLECTVEGTSNPNLYWYRQAAGRGLQLLFYSVGIGQISSEVPQNLSASRPQDRQFILSSKKLLLSDSGFYLCAWSGGQGAGDTQYFGPGTRLTVL.

J is TRBJ2-3 and V is TRBV5-1; tentative D call: TRBD1 (6 bases). V lost 1 base to trimming and J lost 4 bases, with 13 bases between them. The CDR3 contains 15 residues. Germline V gene lookup returns CDR1 SGHRS and CDR2 YFSETQ. The CDR3 DNA is TGCGCCAGCAGCTTGCCGGCAGGGGCGGCAGATACGCAGTATTTT. It encodes CASSLPAGAADTQYF.

The chain carries TRBV6-5 and TRBJ2-1, with 10 bases lining up with TRBD2. The V gene end was trimmed by 0 bases and the J gene end by 9 bases; junction bases not matched to a gene: 5. In germline, CDR1 is MNHEY, CDR2 SVGAGI. This CDR3 comprises 15 residues. This CDR3 is CASSYSGLAGVEQFF. The CDR3 bases are TGTGCCAGCAGTTACTCCGGCCTAGCGGGAGTTGAGCAGTTCTTC.

This chain uses TRBV5-1 with TRBJ1-5; a possible D gene is TRBD1 (5 bases). CDR1 and CDR2 from the germline V gene are SGHRS and YFSETQ. Deletions cut 0 bases from V and 6 bases from J, with 13 bases between. This CDR3 is 15 amino acids long. The CDR3, as DNA: TGCGCCAGCAGCTTGGACGGGGGATGGGGTCAGCCCCAGCATTTT. It is translated as CASSLDGGWGQPQHF.

This clone was seen more than once but under ten times. DNA for the CDR3: TGCGCCAGCAGTGATGGGGCCGGCCAAGAGACCCAGTACTTC. This gives the protein CASSDGAGQETQYF. This chain uses TRBV10-2 with TRBJ2-5, with D possibly being TRBD1 (5 bases). The CDR3 is 14 amino acids. The V gene lost 3 bases and the J gene lost 1 base, with 9 bases spanning the gap. Per germline, CDR1 WSHSY and CDR2 SAAADI.

CDR3 DNA: TGTGCCAGCAGTTCGGAAGGACTCGGAAACATTCAGTACTTC. As protein: CASSSEGLGNIQYF. This chain connects TRBV6-2 or TRBV6-3 to TRBJ2-4; perhaps TRBD2 as D (5 bases). V lost 4 bases and J lost 6, with 13 bases in between. Germline V lookup: CDR1 MNHEY, CDR2 SVGEGT. There are 14 residues in the CDR3.

This clone was detected once. The gene calls are TRBV9 and TRBJ1-6; tentative D call: TRBD1 (6 bases). This CDR3 is built from 14 residues. Germline CDR1 is SGDLS and CDR2 is YYNGEE. Trimming stripped 4 bases from V and 9 bases from J, with 14 bases between. CDR3 in DNA: TGTGCCAGCAGCCCCGTCGGGGGGGCTTCACCCCTCCACTTT. Protein product: CASSPVGGASPLHF.

The CDR3 nucleotides are TGTGCCAGCAGCGTTGCCGGGACTAGCGCCGGAAATACGCAGTATTTT. Translation gives CASSVAGTSAGNTQYF. The chain uses TRBV9 and TRBJ2-3, with 10 bases that match TRBD2. CDR3 length: 16 amino acids. From germline, CDR1 is SGDLS and CDR2 YYNGEE. With 2 bases clipped from V and 7 bases from J, the junction kept 10 bases outside the gene matches.